A selection of T cell receptor beta chains follows, all from one sample in a study of vaccination and CD4 T cells after COVID-19. TCRdb fed the PCR reads into MiXCR, producing one record per CDR3 protein. The sample contains some 15,000 distinct CDR3 sequences, 73% of which appear only once. Their specific antigens are unknown. Sequencing used CD4+ T cells from blood, cultured in vitro. The origin of the receptors is a human donor who had recovered from COVID-19. Each CDR3 is given with its conserved first and last residue. The D gene is left open where the match is weak. Clone size is not always given. Where it is, it says once, few, many or a class for expanded clones.

j_call clone_size v_call d_call cdr3_aa cdr3_nt
TRBJ1-2 . TRBV7-2 . CTSSLNSYGYTF TGTACCAGCAGCTTAAACAGCTATGGCTACACCTTC
TRBJ1-6 . TRBV15 . CATSRGPLASPLHF TGTGCCACCAGCAGAGGTCCGCTTGCGTCACCCCTCCACTTT
TRBJ1-5 . TRBV20-1 TRBD1 CSAGRGQGARQPQHF TGCAGTGCTGGCCGGGGACAGGGGGCTCGACAGCCCCAGCATTTT
TRBJ2-1 . TRBV7-2 . CASSLERVREQFF TGTGCCAGCAGCTTAGAAAGGGTTCGAGAGCAGTTCTTC
TRBJ2-5 . TRBV19 TRBD1 CASTPAYRGQETQYF TGTGCCAGTACCCCAGCATACAGGGGCCAAGAGACCCAGTACTTC
TRBJ2-5 few TRBV7-2 . CASTTYSQETQYF TGTGCCAGCACCACTTACTCCCAAGAGACCCAGTACTTC
TRBJ2-6 few TRBV7-9 . CASSSSGANVLTF TGTGCCAGCAGCTCCTCCGGGGCCAACGTCCTGACTTTC
TRBJ2-2 . TRBV7-9 . CAPDPGELFF TGTGCCCCTGACCCCGGGGAGCTGTTTTTT
TRBJ2-2 . TRBV15 . CATSRDPPGNTGELFF TGTGCCACCAGCAGAGATCCCCCCGGGAACACCGGGGAGCTGTTTTTT
TRBJ1-5 once TRBV19 . CASTGRLYSNQPQHF TGTGCCAGTACTGGCAGACTATATAGCAATCAGCCCCAGCATTTT
TRBJ2-5 . TRBV28 . CASSLYRLGETQYF TGTGCCAGCAGTTTATACAGGCTAGGGGAGACCCAGTACTTC
TRBJ2-4 . TRBV11-2 . CASSLHRVAKNIQYF TGTGCCAGCAGCTTGCACAGGGTGGCCAAAAACATTCAGTACTTC
TRBJ2-1 . TRBV28 . CASLANGAYNEQFF TGTGCCAGCCTGGCAAACGGGGCCTACAATGAGCAGTTCTTC
TRBJ2-7 . TRBV7-2 . CASSFQSGNYEQYF TGTGCCAGCAGCTTTCAGTCAGGGAACTACGAGCAGTACTTC
TRBJ2-1 . TRBV7-2 . CASSLLYANEQFF TGTGCCAGCAGCTTACTGTATGCGAATGAGCAGTTCTTC
TRBJ1-2 few TRBV28 TRBD1 CASSPRQGYWGGYTF TGTGCCAGCAGTCCCCGACAGGGGTATTGGGGTGGCTACACCTTC
TRBJ1-2 few TRBV6-5 . CASSYSVWGLYGYTF TGTGCCAGCAGTTACTCGGTCTGGGGACTCTATGGCTACACCTTC